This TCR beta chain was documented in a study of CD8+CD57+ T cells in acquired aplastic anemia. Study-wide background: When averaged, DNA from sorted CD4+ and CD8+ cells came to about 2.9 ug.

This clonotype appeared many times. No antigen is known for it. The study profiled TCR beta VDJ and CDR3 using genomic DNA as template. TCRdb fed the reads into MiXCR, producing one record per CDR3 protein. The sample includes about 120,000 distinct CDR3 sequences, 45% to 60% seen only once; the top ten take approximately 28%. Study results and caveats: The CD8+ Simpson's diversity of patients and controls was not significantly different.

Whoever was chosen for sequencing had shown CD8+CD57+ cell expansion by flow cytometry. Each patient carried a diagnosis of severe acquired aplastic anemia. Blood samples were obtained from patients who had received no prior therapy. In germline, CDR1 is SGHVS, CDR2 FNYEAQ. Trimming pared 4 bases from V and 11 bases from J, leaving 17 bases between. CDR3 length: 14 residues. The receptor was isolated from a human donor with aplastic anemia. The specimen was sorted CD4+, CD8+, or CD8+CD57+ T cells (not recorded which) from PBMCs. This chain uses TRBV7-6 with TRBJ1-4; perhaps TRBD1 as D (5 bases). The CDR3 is CASSYHGANGKLFF. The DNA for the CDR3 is TGTGCCAGCAGCTACCATGGGGCGAATGGGAAACTGTTTTTT.